This T cell receptor beta chain was sequenced in a study of T cell repertoires in cytomegalovirus infection. Study overall: From public TCR beta signatures came an indication of both CMV infection and matching HLA type.

This clonotype was recorded at least ten times. What it binds is unknown. Using its own MiXCR run on the reads, TCRdb lists one record per CDR3 protein. Of roughly 500,000 distinct CDR3 sequences in the sample, roughly 10% were seen once. General observations from the study: Based on cumulative public TCR beta family frequency, carriers of CMV plus the relevant HLA were identified. Dominating the ex vivo response were HLA-C-restricted CMV-specific TCR beta clonotypes.

V dropped 5 bases and J dropped 9 bases, with 11 bases sitting between them. This CDR3 comprises 11 residues. This chain uses TRBV12-3 or TRBV12-4 with TRBJ2-7, with D possibly TRBD1 on 6 matching bases. The sequenced sample consisted of PBMCs. The TCR comes from a human donor in good health (CMV status not recorded). Some clones in this sample may be carry-over from other donors' samples. This CDR3 reads CASSPGTRQYF. The DNA for the CDR3 is TGTGCCAGCAGTCCCGGGACAAGGCAGTACTTC.